This is a list of T cell receptor beta chains from one sample in a study of identifying expanded T cells in peripheral blood. Data came from immunoSEQ multiplex PCR; TCRdb stores just in-frame clones and leaves some out. This table holds under 85,000 clones, 84% found once. Sample: blood. Source of these receptors: a person aged 18 to 70 in good health. Each CDR3 is given with its conserved first and last residue. Each record gives: V gene, CDR3 length, clone size, J gene, CDR3 protein. Clone size is given for some rows only: seen once, a few or many times, or a class if the clone is expanded.

>TRBV4-3|18|-|TRBJ2-3
CASSHEASGRARTDTQYF
>TRBV9|14|-|TRBJ2-7
CASSGTVSSYEQYF
>TRBV7-7|14|-|TRBJ2-2
CASSPGGWTGELFF
>TRBV28|14|-|TRBJ2-7
CASSGIQRNYEQYF
>TRBV7-9|15|few|TRBJ2-2
CASSTGQRWTGELFF
>TRBV18|16|-|TRBJ1-4
CASSPIPGDTNEKLFF
>TRBV7-2|12|once|TRBJ2-7
CASSSMVGEQYF
>TRBV28|13|once|TRBJ2-7
CASSDQVTAEQYF
>TRBV6-5|15|-|TRBJ2-3
CASSRTLGSTDTQYF
>TRBV21-1|13|-|TRBJ1-2
CASSTPGPYGYTF